This T cell receptor (beta chain) was recorded in a study of cytomegalovirus exposure and HLA in healthy donors. Study-wide findings and caveats: The listing of 150 to 200 TCR beta chains classed them as cytomegalovirus-associated.

Profiled with immunoSEQ multiplex PCR; TCRdb holds only in-frame clones, not every one. The table shows more than 300,000 clones, with more than 80% occurring only once. Of note for this clone: The antigen remains unidentified.

The V gene's germline CDR1 is SGHAT and CDR2 FQNNGV. V was trimmed by 1 base and J by 6 bases, leaving 13 bases between them. The CDR3 consists of 15 residues. Sequencing was carried out using PBMCs. The chain carries TRBV11-2 and TRBJ1-5; possibly TRBD1 for D (5 bases). The clonotype was recovered from a woman aged 18 to 35 in good health and CMV-seronegative. The CDR3 region is CASSLGSGPAQPQHF. Here the CDR3 DNA reads TGTGCCAGCAGCTTAGGTTCAGGGCCCGCTCAGCCCCAGCATTTT. Full variable domain (missing parts from reference TRBV11-2 and TRBJ1-5): EAGVAQSPRYKIIEKRQSVAFWCNPISGHATLYWYQQILGQGPKLLIQFQNNGVVDDSQLPKDRFSAERLKGVDSTLKIQPAKLEDSAVYLCASSLGSGPAQPQHFGDGTRLSIL.